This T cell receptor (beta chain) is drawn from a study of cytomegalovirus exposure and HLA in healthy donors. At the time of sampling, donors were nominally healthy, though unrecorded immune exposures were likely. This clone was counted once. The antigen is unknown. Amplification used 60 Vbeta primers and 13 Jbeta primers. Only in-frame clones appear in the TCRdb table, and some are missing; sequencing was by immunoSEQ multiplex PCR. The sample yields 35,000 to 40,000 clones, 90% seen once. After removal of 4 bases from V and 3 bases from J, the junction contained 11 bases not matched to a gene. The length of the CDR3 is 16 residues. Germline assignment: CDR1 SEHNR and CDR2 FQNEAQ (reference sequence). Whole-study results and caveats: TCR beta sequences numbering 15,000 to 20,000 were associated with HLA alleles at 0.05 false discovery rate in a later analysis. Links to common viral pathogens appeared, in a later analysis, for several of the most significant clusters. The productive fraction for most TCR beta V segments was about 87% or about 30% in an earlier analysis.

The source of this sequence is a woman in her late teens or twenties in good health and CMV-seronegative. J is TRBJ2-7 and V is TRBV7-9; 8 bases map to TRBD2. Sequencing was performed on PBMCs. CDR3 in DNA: TGTGCCAGCAGCTCTCTTAGCGGGAAGTCTTTCTACGAGCAGTACTTC. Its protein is CASSSLSGKSFYEQYF.